The 10 T cell receptor beta chains presented below share a single source sample, sequenced in a study of blood T cells in healthy people across ages (dated by TCRdb to the mid-2010s). The library was made by 5' RACE. Sequenced using an Illumina HiSeq 2500. The second PCR ran for about 7 to 11 cycles and used a J-beta primer mix along with a sample-barcoded 5' primer. In TCRdb, the public reads were trimmed at Q25 with fastp and aligned with MiXCR, with productive beta chains retained. Rows with a matching CDR3 protein are joined into one entry that keeps the most common DNA and genes. In this sample the table shows 800,000 or so distinct CDR3 sequences, more than 20% of which occur a single time. The ten largest clones capture under 4.5% of the sample. The sample was also reused in another study, on T cells of mothers and their children.

Specimen: blood. The origin of the receptors is a boy aged 10-17 years in good health.

In this sample, this clonotype turned up many times. DNA for the CDR3: TGTGCCAGCAGCCGGGGGGACATCCCCGGGGAGACCCAGTACTTC. Its translation is CASSRGDIPGETQYF. The chain combines TRBV14 with TRBJ2-5; D may match TRBD1 or TRBD2 (6 bases each). V lost 4 bases to trimming and J lost 5 bases, with 17 bases between them. The CDR3 sequence is 15 residues long. Germline lookup yields CDR1 SGHDN and CDR2 FVKESK.

Only a few counts were recorded for this clonotype. The CDR3 loop reads CASSNRGIAEAFF. CDR3 in DNA: TGTGCCAGCAGCAACAGGGGGATAGCTGAAGCTTTCTTT. The V call is TRBV6-1, the J call TRBJ2-1; 8 bases agree with TRBD1. The DNA end lines up better with TRBJ1-1; the J call may be wrong. The CDR3 has 13 residues. In germline, CDR1 is MNHNS, CDR2 SASEGT.

This clonotype was detected a few times. An end of the junction does not agree with germline; a read error may underlie this. This chain links TRBV3-1 with TRBJ2-5; TRBD2 matches 7 bases. The CDR3 is 14 residues long. Germline values: CDR1 LGHDT, CDR2 YNNKEL (reference sequence). The CDR3 coding sequence is TGTGCCAGCAGCCAAGATATCGTGCGGGAGAGCTTGTTCTTC. Protein product: CASSQDIVRESLFF.

The table lists this clonotype with a few counts. The chain couples TRBV4-3 to TRBJ2-3, with D possibly TRBD1 on 6 matching bases. Germline CDR1 is LGHNA and CDR2 is YSLEER. This CDR3 contains 15 residues. The V end was cut by 8 bases, the J end by 4 bases, with 19 bases between. The chain's CDR3 is CASGNTGSVADTQYF. The CDR3 bases are TGCGCCAGCGGGAATACAGGGTCAGTCGCAGATACGCAGTATTTT.

The chain links TRBV5-1 to TRBJ1-2, with TRBD1 matching over 8 bases. From germline, CDR1 is SGHRS and CDR2 YFSETQ. The CDR3 consists of 14 residues. V gave up 0 bases and J gave up 6 bases; unmatched junction bases: 4. DNA for the CDR3: TGCGCCAGCAGCTTGGACAGGGGGATGAATGGCTACACCTTC. Its translation: CASSLDRGMNGYTF.

This clonotype was counted a few times. CDR3 region: CAISGDRATTDTQYF. CDR3 in DNA: TGTGCCATCAGCGGAGACAGGGCGACCACAGATACGCAGTATTTT. This chain connects TRBV10-3 to TRBJ2-3; 7 nucleotides line up with TRBD1. The CDR3 is made up of 15 amino acids. Losses at the gene ends were 6 bases for V and 2 bases for J; bases not matched to a gene: 8. CDR1 is ENHRY, CDR2 SYGVKD, per germline.

This clonotype has more than one count but fewer than ten. This rearrangement joins TRBV20-1 to TRBJ1-5, with TRBD1 identical over 8 bases. CDR3 length equals 14 residues. Germline CDR1 and CDR2: DFQATT and SNEGSKA (reference sequence). V trimming: 5 bases; J trimming: 1 base; junction bases outside the gene matches: 4. Here the CDR3 reads CSAPRGLSNQPQHF. The CDR3 DNA sequence: TGCAGTGCTCCCAGGGGGCTAAGCAATCAGCCCCAGCATTTT.

This clonotype appeared many times. The rearrangement uses TRBV29-1 and TRBJ2-3; a possible D gene is TRBD1 (6 bases). Germline V CDR1 and CDR2: SQVTM, ANQGSEA. Trimming removed 5 bases at V and 4 bases at J, with 16 bases between. CDR3 length: 14 amino acids. The CDR3 bases are TGCAGCGTTTTTGGACAGTCCCTCGCAGATACGCAGTATTTT. It is translated as CSVFGQSLADTQYF.

This sequence joins TRBV29-1 and TRBJ1-2; 11 nucleotides match TRBD1. Germline lookup yields CDR1 SQVTM and CDR2 ANQGSEA. CDR3 length: 12 residues. Trimming at V came to 7 bases and at J to 3 bases, leaving 1 base not matched to a gene. CDR3 in amino acids: CSAGQGDYGYTF. The DNA of the CDR3 is TGCAGCGCGGGACAGGGGGACTATGGCTACACCTTC.

The chain joins TRBV7-9 to TRBJ2-2; 10 bases are a match to TRBD1. The J segment lost 7 bases and the V segment lost 4 bases, leaving 6 bases of the junction unmatched. CDR3 size: 15 residues. CDR1 is SEHNR and CDR2 is FQNEAQ in the germline V gene (reference sequence). The CDR3 protein is CASSYGTGAIGELFF. The CDR3 nucleotides are TGTGCCAGCAGCTATGGGACAGGGGCGATCGGGGAGCTGTTTTTT.